Given below is one TCR beta chain in context. Its antigen is not identified. A much larger clone sits a single nucleotide away, making a read error possible. The record originates from a study of tumor and adjacent non-tumor tissue in lung cancer. Study overall: The patients, approximately 9 men and about five women, were about 31 to 76 with stage I to III disease. The study, taken as a whole, reports: TCR diversity was significantly greater in tumor than normal lung tissue.

TCRbeta libraries were built with three rounds of nested PCR, modified from ARM-PCR. In TCRdb, the multiplex PCR reads were re-called with MiXCR into one record per CDR3 protein. The sample contains 90,000 to 100,000 distinct CDR3 sequences, about 80% of which appear only once. RNA was extracted from bulk tissue without any cell sorting. More than 3 cm separated this lung sample from the edge of the tumor. The source is a man in his fifties or sixties with small cell lung cancer. The specimen was distant non-tumor lung tissue.

As DNA, the CDR3 is TGTGCCAGCAGCAACGACAGGCTACACACCGGGGAGCTGCTTTTT. It translates to CASSNDRLHTGELLF. The chain employs TRBV12-3 or TRBV12-4 and TRBJ2-2; D may be TRBD1 (6 bases). This CDR3 is built from 15 residues.